These T cell receptor beta chains were read from a single sample in a study of Ad26.COV2.S vaccination and SARS-CoV-2 variants. Clones were sequenced by immunoSEQ multiplex PCR, and TCRdb holds only the in-frame ones, with some missing. The data show about 350,000 clones, with more than 85% seen just once and around 5% held by the top ten. The starting material was peripheral blood, obtained in a trial of Ad26.COV2.S vaccine versus placebo. These receptors were taken from a person aged 18-60 years who received the Ad26.COV2.S COVID-19 vaccine or a placebo. The CDR3 runs from the conserved cysteine through the conserved F or W. The order of the fields is V gene, J gene, D gene, CDR3 protein. The D gene is left open where the match is weak.

>TRBV28|TRBJ2-7|NA
CASSGYTSGLYEQYF
>TRBV7-9|TRBJ2-7|NA
CASSPPRGREQYF
>TRBV30|TRBJ1-2|NA
CAWSIGVYGYTF
>TRBV12-3/TRBV12-4|TRBJ1-2|NA
CASSLTQNYGYTF
>TRBV23-1|TRBJ1-5|TRBD1
CASSQSRDSYSNQPQHF
>TRBV27|TRBJ2-1|NA
CASSFSPDAAEQFF
>TRBV7-2|TRBJ2-1|TRBD2
CASSRRVGLAGGREQFF
>TRBV29-1|TRBJ1-1|NA
CSVERGGDEAFF
>TRBV6-4|TRBJ2-2|NA
CASSVGVTGELFF
>TRBV6-5|TRBJ1-1|NA
CASRDSGDTEAFF
>TRBV27|TRBJ1-6|NA
CASSRSGTSNSPLHF
>TRBV21-1|TRBJ1-1|NA
CASSKNLAGTEAFF
>TRBV6-2/TRBV6-3|TRBJ2-1|TRBD2
CASSAGLAGVRSEQFF
>TRBV5-4|TRBJ2-4|TRBD2
CASSLVLAGKRLAKNIQYF
>TRBV19|TRBJ2-2|TRBD2
CASSIEGRAGELFF
>TRBV13|TRBJ1-2|NA
CASSQGQSVYGYTF
>TRBV5-6|TRBJ2-4|TRBD2
CASSSLAGPNIQYF
>TRBV5-6|TRBJ1-2|NA
CASSLGGGWGTRVGYTF
>TRBV29-1|TRBJ2-1|TRBD2
CSVVSGSGEQFF
>TRBV9|TRBJ2-5|NA
CASSRSGVWETQYF
>TRBV4-1|TRBJ2-2|NA
CASSQEPANTGELFF
>TRBV24-1|TRBJ1-2|NA
CATSGDTINYGYTF
>TRBV5-1|TRBJ2-7|TRBD2
CASSSGLAGDEQYF
>TRBV9|TRBJ2-3|NA
CASSPRDHSSDTQYF
>TRBV18|TRBJ2-7|TRBD1
CASSPPGTGRGEQYF
>TRBV28|TRBJ2-1|TRBD2
CASSFLLAGVGDEQFF
>TRBV11-2|TRBJ1-1|NA
CASSPGAWISEAFF
>TRBV11-2|TRBJ1-4|NA
CASSSGQLKNEKLFF
>TRBV28|TRBJ1-5|NA
CASSSGTDYSNQPQHF
>TRBV7-2|TRBJ2-4|NA
CASSLGGGNIQYF
>TRBV6-5|TRBJ1-6|NA
CASSSTGFSPLHF
>TRBV28|TRBJ1-1|NA
CASSLGPLNTEAFF
>TRBV30|TRBJ1-2|NA
CAWSVRKGAGGYTF
>TRBV5-1|TRBJ2-7|NA
CASSWTSQGSYEQYF
>TRBV10-3|TRBJ2-2|TRBD2
CAITREANTGELFF
>TRBV19|TRBJ1-1|NA
CASSMRAGPNTEAFF
>TRBV11-2|TRBJ2-2|TRBD2
CASSLVGRELTGELFF
>TRBV21-1|TRBJ1-3|NA
CASSPSYLGSSSGNTIYF
>TRBV7-8|TRBJ2-1|TRBD2
CASSLVGRGGINNEQFF
>TRBV3-1/TRBV3-2|TRBJ1-5|NA
CASSQGRSNQPQHF
>TRBV2|TRBJ2-1|TRBD2
CASSARTSGAYEQFF
>TRBV14|TRBJ1-2|TRBD1
CASSQVQGANYGYTF
>TRBV9|TRBJ2-3|NA
CASSVAGDPDTQYF
>TRBV10-1|TRBJ1-4|NA
CASRVPDGKDEKLFF
>TRBV25-1|TRBJ1-2|TRBD1
CASSEYPDRGRGYTF
>TRBV24-1|TRBJ2-1|TRBD2
CATSDSTIRLAGNEQFF